This entry lists 11 T cell receptor beta chains sequenced from one sample in a study of human T cells and chemical hapten exposure. The sample's time point: pre-sensitization, week 0. Treatment here: therapeutic diphenylcyclopropenone sensitization with weekly scalp DPC. TCRdb re-derived calls from the RACE reads in MiXCR, one entry per CDR3 protein. The sample gives 150,000 to 200,000 distinct CDR3 sequences, roughly 30% of which show up once; less than 3.5% is in the top ten. Sequenced here: whole blood, sampled in connection with sensitization to the hapten diphenylcyclopropenone (DPC). The receptors stem from a woman younger than 45 with alopecia areata. Some clones in this sample may be carry-over from other donors' samples.

The sample holds a few counts of this clonotype. The CDR3 DNA sequence: TGCGCCAGCAGCTTGGGACAAGTCGTCCGAGAGACCCAGTACTTC. Translating gives CASSLGQVVRETQYF. The J gene is TRBJ2-5, the V gene TRBV5-1; D ambiguous. CDR3 length equals 15 residues. V was trimmed by 0 bases and J by 4 bases, leaving 13 bases between them. Germline values: CDR1 SGHRS, CDR2 YFSETQ.

This clonotype has more than one count but fewer than ten. V usage is TRBV9 and J usage is TRBJ2-3; 11 bases align to TRBD2. This CDR3 has 16 amino acids. The V and J ends lost 0 bases and 4 bases, in that order; junction bases with no gene match: 4. Germline loops: CDR1 SGDLS, CDR2 YYNGEE. The CDR3 coding sequence is TGTGCCAGCAGCGTAGATAGCGGGAGGGCCGCAGATACGCAGTATTTT. This gives the protein CASSVDSGRAADTQYF.

The rearrangement uses TRBV5-1 and TRBJ2-1; 11 positions match TRBD2. The ends lost 7 bases at V and 10 bases at J; junction bases unmatched: 13. The CDR3 loop spans 15 amino acids. Germline CDR1 and CDR2: SGHRS and YFSETQ. CDR3 DNA: TGCGCCAGCTTTCGACTAGCGGGATCCCCCATGGAGCAGTTCTTC. As protein: CASFRLAGSPMEQFF.

This clonotype was recorded a few times. V and J are TRBV2 and TRBJ2-1, with TRBD2 as a possible D gene (6 bases). Deletions cut 6 bases from V and 8 bases from J, with 20 bases between. CDR3 length: 15 residues. Germline loops: CDR1 SNHLY, CDR2 FYNNEI. The CDR3 DNA sequence: TGTGCCAGCAGCTTCGGGGCTAGCGTTCGCGATGAGCAGTTCTTC. Translating it yields CASSFGASVRDEQFF.

This clonotype was seen only a few times. The chain has TRBV28 and TRBJ2-7, with D uncertain. V was cut by 4 bases and J by 3 bases, with 10 bases left in between. Germline loops: CDR1 MDHEN, CDR2 SYDVKM. This CDR3 has 13 amino acids. CDR3 amino acids: CASSSPGRYEQYF. CDR3 DNA sequence: TGTGCCAGCAGTTCTCCCGGGCGCTACGAGCAGTACTTC.

This clonotype has more than one count but fewer than ten. This chain links TRBV4-1 with TRBJ2-5; D perhaps matches TRBD1 (5 bases). CDR3 size: 15 residues. CDR1 and CDR2 (germline): MGHRA, YSYEKL. V was pared by 4 bases and J by 2 bases, with 14 bases between. The CDR3 loop is CASSRPGQGQETQYF. The CDR3, as DNA: TGCGCCAGCAGCCGCCCCGGGCAGGGTCAAGAGACCCAGTACTTC.

The V and J genes are TRBV27 and TRBJ1-1; D perhaps matches TRBD1 (5 bases). This CDR3 has 14 amino acids. The V end was cut by 5 bases, the J end by 3 bases, with 13 bases between. Germline CDR1 MNHEY, CDR2 SMNVEV (reference sequence). The DNA for the CDR3 is TGTGCCAGCAGTCTGGGACCCGGCGACACTGAAGCTTTCTTT. This sequence encodes CASSLGPGDTEAFF.

The chain uses TRBV10-3 and TRBJ2-3, with 14 bases identical to TRBD2. J was trimmed by 3 bases and V by 6 bases; bases with no gene match: 8. Germline-derived CDR1 and CDR2 are ENHRY and SYGVKD. The CDR3 contains 17 residues. CDR3 protein: CAIRSRGTSGSTDTQYF. The CDR3 coding sequence is TGTGCCATCAGGAGTCGAGGGACTAGCGGGAGTACAGATACGCAGTATTTT.

The CDR3 loop is CSVEDGLAGSYNEQFF. CDR3 in DNA: TGCAGCGTTGAAGATGGACTAGCGGGGTCCTACAATGAGCAGTTCTTC. The rearrangement links TRBV29-1 to TRBJ2-1; 12 bases match TRBD2. The CDR3 loop spans 16 amino acids. J lost 1 base, V lost 0 bases, and 1 base had no gene match. Germline CDR1 and CDR2: SQVTM and ANQGSEA.

This clonotype has a handful of counts. The rearrangement joins TRBV12-3 or TRBV12-4 to TRBJ1-6; a possible D gene is TRBD1 (6 bases). V was pared by 5 bases and J by 10 bases, with 12 bases between. The CDR3 consists of 13 residues. The CDR3 here is CASSTDRYSPLHF. In nucleotides, the CDR3 is TGTGCCAGCAGTACGGACAGATACTCACCCCTCCACTTT.

This clonotype has only a few counts. The CDR3 here is CASSVDPPRETGELFF. The CDR3 region has the DNA TGTGCCAGCAGCGTAGATCCTCCCAGAGAGACCGGGGAGCTGTTTTTT. The V call is TRBV9, the J call TRBJ2-2; no firm D call. The CDR3 consists of 16 residues. V lost 0 bases, J lost 5 bases, and 14 bases lay in between. Germline CDR1 is SGDLS and CDR2 is YYNGEE.